The rows below give T cell receptor beta chains drawn from one sample of a study of blood T cell repertoires in COVID-19. Profiled with immunoSEQ multiplex PCR; TCRdb holds only in-frame clones, not every one. The table records 100,000 to 150,000 clones, 70% to 75% of them present only once. The sample was peripheral blood. The receptors were sampled from a man older than 75 with COVID-19, enrolled during active disease. The CDR3 runs from the conserved cysteine through the conserved F or W. A D gene is named only where the DNA matches it firmly. Not all rows give a size; the values are once, few, many and, for expanded clones, a class.

TRBJ2-3 | TRBV5-1 | TRBD2 | NA | CASSIGTSGTDTQYF | TGCGCCAGCAGCATCGGGACTAGCGGCACAGATACGCAGTATTTT
TRBJ2-3 | TRBV7-9 | TRBD2 | few | CASSLSGSTDTQYF | TGTGCCAGCAGCCTTAGCGGGAGCACAGATACGCAGTATTTT
TRBJ2-5 | TRBV28 | NA | NA | CASSEGTREETQYF | TGTGCCAGCAGTGAAGGGACACGGGAAGAGACCCAGTACTTC
TRBJ2-7 | TRBV24-1 | TRBD1 | NA | CATSLTGTYEQYF | TGTGCCACCAGTCTGACAGGGACATACGAGCAGTACTTC
TRBJ2-1 | TRBV7-6 | TRBD2 | once | CASSFGGRAWDEQFF | TGTGCCAGCAGCTTTGGCGGGAGGGCCTGGGATGAGCAGTTCTTC
TRBJ1-2 | TRBV7-9 | NA | NA | CASSGTSGYGYTF | TGTGCCAGCAGCGGGACATCTGGCTATGGCTACACCTTC
TRBJ1-2 | TRBV6-6 | NA | NA | CASSYPGNYGYTF | TGTGCCAGCAGTTACCCGGGTAACTATGGCTACACCTTC
TRBJ2-1 | TRBV3-1/TRBV3-2 | TRBD2 | NA | CASSPLLAEVERNEQFF | TGTGCCAGCAGCCCACTACTAGCGGAGGTAGAACGGAATGAGCAGTTCTTC
TRBJ1-6 | TRBV24-1 | NA | few | CATQGSSYNSPLHF | TGTGCCACGCAGGGCAGCTCCTATAATTCACCCCTCCACTTT
TRBJ1-1 | TRBV4-1 | NA | NA | CASSQGQVDAFF | TGCGCCAGCAGCCAAGGACAGGTCGACGCTTTCTTT
TRBJ2-1 | TRBV7-9 | NA | NA | CASSLPLSNNEQFF | TGTGCCAGCAGCTTACCACTTTCGAACAATGAGCAGTTCTTC
TRBJ1-2 | TRBV18 | NA | once | CASSPYTVYGYTF | TGTGCCAGCTCACCATATACGGTCTATGGCTACACCTTC
TRBJ2-5 | TRBV3-1/TRBV3-2 | NA | NA | CASSQVPGETQYF | TGTGCCAGCAGCCAAGTCCCCGGGGAGACCCAGTACTTC
TRBJ1-1 | TRBV7-2 | NA | NA | CASSLNIGTEAFF | TGTGCCAGCAGCTTAAATATCGGCACTGAAGCTTTCTTT
TRBJ2-7 | TRBV29-1 | NA | NA | CSVSTGSTYEQYF | TGCAGCGTTTCAACAGGGTCGACCTACGAGCAGTACTTC
TRBJ1-4 | TRBV7-2 | NA | once | CASSRGSATNEKLFF | TGTGCCAGCAGCCGGGGGAGTGCAACTAATGAAAAACTGTTTTTT
TRBJ2-1 | TRBV30 | TRBD2 | NA | CAWSVRGTSGGYSYNEQFF | TGTGCCTGGAGTGTAAGGGGGACTAGCGGGGGTTACTCCTACAATGAGCAGTTCTTC
TRBJ1-5 | TRBV7-9 | NA | NA | CASARQGYQPQHF | TGTGCCAGCGCCCGGCAGGGGTATCAGCCCCAGCATTTT
TRBJ2-1 | TRBV15 | NA | NA | CATSRDRWSSYNEQFF | TGTGCCACCAGCAGAGATCGGTGGAGCTCCTACAATGAGCAGTTCTTC